What follows is one T cell receptor beta chain and its context. No antigen is known for it. Time point: pretreatment peripheral blood. The table came from immunoSEQ multiplex PCR; TCRdb's copy has only in-frame clones and leaves some out. The sample includes approximately 48,000 clones, roughly 87% of them seen just once. The V gene's germline CDR1 is SGHNT and CDR2 YENEEA. The CDR3 consists of 15 residues. Trimming left V 1 base short and J 4 bases short, with 13 bases between. This sample was included in a study of PD-L1 blockade in urothelial cancer. Study information: Blood was subjected to analysis at 3 weeks (second dose) and 6 weeks following treatment start. Median T cell yield per blood sample was 110,000 to 150,000 cells. Whole-study findings and limits: Pretreatment TCR clonality in blood, when below the median, was predictive of better survival.

Source: PBMCs, taken around atezolizumab (anti-PD-L1) treatment. This rearrangement joins TRBV11-3 to TRBJ2-5, with D tentatively TRBD2 (5 bases). The source of this sequence is an older woman with urothelial cancer. CDR3 region: CASSLGRTLGETQYF. In DNA form, the CDR3 reads TGTGCCAGCAGCTTAGGGAGGACCCTCGGAGAGACCCAGTACTTC.